This passage covers 9 T cell receptor beta chains from one sample sequenced in a study of cytomegalovirus exposure and HLA in healthy donors. The PCR contained 60 Vbeta and 13 Jbeta primers. TCRdb's table, derived via immunoSEQ multiplex PCR, lists solely in-frame clones and lacks some. This table has 150,000 to 200,000 clones, 65% to 80% appearing once. Sequenced material: PBMCs. Receptors were obtained from a female donor in good health and CMV-seronegative.

The V gene is TRBV18, the J gene TRBJ2-5, with a weak D call TRBD2 (5 bases). The CDR3 is made up of 14 amino acids. The germline CDR1 and CDR2 sequences are KGHSH and LQKENI. V was trimmed by 0 bases and J by 5 bases, leaving 10 bases between them. CDR3 sequence (DNA): TGTGCCAGCTCACCACCCGCTAGCTCGGAGACCCAGTACTTC. Amino acid sequence: CASSPPASSETQYF.

The chain combines TRBV2 with TRBJ2-7; D gene uncertain. This CDR3 has 13 amino acids. In germline, CDR1 is SNHLY, CDR2 FYNNEI. Trimming took 4 bases from V and 2 from J, leaving 9 bases between them. CDR3 in DNA: TGTGCCAGCAGTGCCGGTACCGCCTACGAGCAGTACTTC. This sequence encodes CASSAGTAYEQYF.

J is TRBJ1-2 and V is TRBV14, with no clear D. Trimming left V 4 bases short and J 4 bases short, with 16 bases between. This CDR3 is built from 15 residues. Germline CDR1 and CDR2: SGHDN and FVKESK. The CDR3 DNA sequence: TGTGCCAGCAGCCTCGGCGCGCGGGCGACCTATGGCTACACCTTC. Encoded protein: CASSLGARATYGYTF.

The chain couples TRBV6-5 to TRBJ1-2, with TRBD1 matching 7 bases. Germline CDR1 and CDR2: MNHEY and SVGAGI. Trimming took 2 bases from V and 4 from J; bases not matched to a gene: 4. CDR3 size: 14 residues. Here the CDR3 reads CASSYTGAGYGYTF. CDR3 DNA sequence: TGTGCCAGCAGTTACACAGGGGCCGGCTATGGCTACACCTTC.

The chain combines TRBV30 with TRBJ1-5; D is perhaps TRBD1 (5 bases). Trimming took 3 bases from V and 6 from J, leaving 9 bases between them. The CDR3 has 12 amino acids. Germline V gene data show CDR1 as GTSNPN and CDR2 as SVGIG (reference sequence). The DNA of the CDR3 is TGTGCCTGGAGCGGCACAGGTCAGCCCCAGCATTTT. It is translated as CAWSGTGQPQHF. The entire variable domain, with the rest obtained from reference TRBV30 and TRBJ1-5, is as follows: SQTIHQWPATLVQPVGSPLSLECTVEGTSNPNLYWYRQAAGRGLQLLFYSVGIGQISSEVPQNLSASRPQDRQFILSSKKLLLSDSGFYLCAWSGTGQPQHFGDGTRLSIL.

This chain links TRBV19 with TRBJ1-1; 8 bases match TRBD1. The germline V gene encodes CDR1 LNHDA and CDR2 SQIVND (reference sequence). The length of the CDR3 is 16 residues. Trimming cost V 2 bases and J 5 bases; bases outside gene matches: 10. The CDR3 is CASSIRRTGLMTEAFF. The CDR3 nucleotides are TGTGCCAGTAGTATAAGGCGGACAGGGTTGATGACTGAAGCTTTCTTT.

The rearrangement links TRBV11-1 to TRBJ2-3; D is possibly TRBD2 (6 bases). The length of the CDR3 is 15 residues. Germline V gives CDR1 SGHAT, CDR2 FQDESV (reference sequence). The V gene lost 5 bases and the J gene lost 6 bases, with 18 bases spanning the gap. The CDR3 region has the DNA TGTGCCAGCAGCCCAAGGGACTGGTTCCAGGATACGCAGTATTTT. Amino acids: CASSPRDWFQDTQYF.

The rearrangement uses TRBV2 and TRBJ2-5, with 8 bases that match TRBD2. The J call is uncertain, as TRBJ2-7 better fits the DNA end. Germline assignment: CDR1 SNHLY and CDR2 FYNNEI. The CDR3 extends over 15 amino acids. For the CDR3, the DNA is TGTGCCAGCCGCCCGTCGGGAGGGCTCCTCTACGAGCAGTACTTC. Translating it yields CASRPSGGLLYEQYF.

V usage is TRBV5-1 and J usage is TRBJ1-1, with D possibly matching TRBD1 (6 bases). CDR3 length: 14 residues. Trimming stripped 0 bases from V and 4 bases from J, with 10 bases between. The germline V gene has CDR1 SGHRS and CDR2 YFSETQ. CDR3 coding DNA: TGCGCCAGCAGCTTGGGTCAGGGGACCACTGAAGCTTTCTTT. Amino acid sequence: CASSLGQGTTEAFF.